These 15 T cell receptor beta chains share one sample of origin, sequenced in a study of cytomegalovirus exposure and HLA in healthy donors. 13 Jbeta primers and 60 Vbeta primers were used for the PCR. Profiled with immunoSEQ multiplex PCR; TCRdb holds only in-frame clones, not every one. Of about 120,000 clones detected, around 77% appear once; the ten largest clones hold approximately 11%. The specimen was PBMCs. The receptors derive from a man between 40 and 49 years old in good health and CMV-seropositive.

Remarks on this clone: Other DNA sequences in the sample encode the same CDR3. The CDR3 nucleotides read TGTGCCAGCTCACCGACCCGGGACAGTTCCTACGAGCAGTACTTC. Amino acids: CASSPTRDSSYEQYF. V usage is TRBV18 and J usage is TRBJ2-7; 7 nucleotides align to TRBD1. V was clipped by 3 bases and J by 1 base; unmatched bases: 6. Germline CDR1 KGHSH, CDR2 LQKENI. This CDR3 has 15 residues.

Note on this clone: One end of the junction is discordant with germline, which a read error may explain. The chain combines TRBV7-7 with TRBJ2-7; the match to TRBD1 covers 8 bases. Per the germline V gene, CDR1 is SSHAT and CDR2 is FNYEAQ (reference sequence). The CDR3 contains 14 residues. DNA of the CDR3: TGTGCTAGCAGCCAATTGACAGGGGACTACGAGCAGTACTTC. It encodes CASSQLTGDYEQYF.

This chain uses TRBV7-2 with TRBJ1-3; D unclear. Germline values: CDR1 SGHTA, CDR2 FQGNSA. Trimming cost V 6 bases and J 3 bases, with 9 bases left between them. The CDR3 totals 13 residues. The CDR3 loop reads CASRRSHGNTIYF. In DNA, the CDR3 is TGTGCCAGCAGGCGGAGCCATGGAAACACCATATATTTT.

The chain couples TRBV5-1 to TRBJ2-1, with unresolved D. From germline, CDR1 is SGHRS and CDR2 YFSETQ. The germline V and J ends were trimmed by 0 bases and 8 bases, with 18 bases remaining between them. This CDR3 spans 16 amino acids. The CDR3 sequence is CASSLASLSKIDEQFF. Here the CDR3 DNA reads TGCGCCAGCAGCTTGGCCTCGTTGAGTAAGATAGATGAGCAGTTCTTC.

The chain joins TRBV10-3 to TRBJ2-6; D unclear. Trimming shortened V by 0 bases and J by 2 bases, and 11 bases separated the two germline ends. This CDR3 is built from 17 residues. CDR1 ENHRY and CDR2 SYGVKD come from the germline V gene. DNA for the CDR3: TGTGCCATCAGTGAGTCCCCGACAAGCCCTGGGGCCAACGTCCTGACTTTC. It codes for CAISESPTSPGANVLTF.

The chain's CDR3 is CASSLWGSGADTQYF. CDR3 bases: TGTGCCAGCAGTTTATGGGGGAGCGGGGCAGATACGCAGTATTTT. This chain uses TRBV28 with TRBJ2-3; 7 positions agree with TRBD2. V was pared by 0 bases and J by 4 bases, with 4 bases of the junction left unmatched. Germline-derived CDR1 and CDR2 are MDHEN and SYDVKM. The CDR3 totals 15 residues.

The V gene is TRBV7-9, the J gene TRBJ1-1; 10 bases are shared with TRBD1. Germline V gene data show CDR1 as SEHNR and CDR2 as FQNEAQ (reference sequence). The V segment lost 4 bases and the J segment 3 bases; nucleotides outside the gene matches: 5. The CDR3 is 15 amino acids. CDR3 amino acids: CASSYRDRGYTEAFF. CDR3 DNA: TGTGCCAGCAGCTACCGGGACAGGGGCTACACTGAAGCTTTCTTT.

The chain uses TRBV7-2 and TRBJ2-3, with TRBD2 as a possible D gene (6 bases). Germline V gene sequence: CDR1 SGHTA, CDR2 FQGNSA. This CDR3 region has 17 residues. Trimming removed 5 bases from V and 1 base from J, with 19 bases in between. CDR3 loop: CASSPGGGGWGTDTQYF. The CDR3 DNA is TGTGCCAGCAGCCCCGGGGGTGGGGGGTGGGGCACAGATACGCAGTATTTT.

This rearrangement joins TRBV28 to TRBJ1-2, with D possibly matching TRBD1 (5 bases). The ends were cut back, 3 bases at V and 8 bases at J, with 10 bases in the middle. Germline loops: CDR1 MDHEN, CDR2 SYDVKM. The length of the CDR3 is 12 residues. The CDR3, as DNA: TGTGCCAGCAGTTTGGTGGGGCGCGGCTACACCTTC. This codes for CASSLVGRGYTF.

V gene TRBV28 combines with J gene TRBJ2-7; 10 bases map to TRBD1. The CDR3 runs to 15 residues. V lost 4 bases and J lost 2; bases outside the gene matches: 5. Germline V lookup: CDR1 MDHEN, CDR2 SYDVKM. The CDR3 coding sequence is TGTGCCAGCAGTTCGGCGACAGGGGGCCCCTACGAGCAGTACTTC. Residues: CASSSATGGPYEQYF.

This rearrangement joins TRBV5-1 to TRBJ1-1; TRBD1 might be the D (6 bases). CDR3 size: 16 residues. Germline assignment: CDR1 SGHRS and CDR2 YFSETQ. The V and J ends lost 4 bases and 0 bases respectively, with 16 bases between them. The CDR3 DNA reads TGCGCCAGCAGCCCCACCACAGGGCCGATGAACACTGAAGCTTTCTTT. This sequence encodes CASSPTTGPMNTEAFF.

The CDR3 coding sequence is TGTGCCATCGGTCTCAGTGAGCAGTTCTTC. Translation: CAIGLSEQFF. This chain uses TRBV10-3 with TRBJ2-1, with D unresolved. The CDR3 extends over 10 amino acids. Germline V lookup: CDR1 ENHRY, CDR2 SYGVKD. Trimming shortened V by 8 bases and J by 9 bases, and 8 bases separated the two germline ends.

V gene TRBV6-5 combines with J gene TRBJ1-1; 7 bases align to TRBD1. CDR1 and CDR2 (germline): MNHEY, SVGAGI. CDR3 length equals 15 residues. J lost 4 bases, V lost 3 bases, and 8 bases had no gene match. The CDR3 protein is CASSYGSDRVTEAFF. The DNA of the CDR3 is TGTGCCAGCAGTTATGGGAGTGACAGGGTCACTGAAGCTTTCTTT.

Comments on this clone: The junction departs from germline at one end; a sequencing error may be responsible. The V and J genes are TRBV10-1 and TRBJ2-6; tentative D call: TRBD1 (5 bases). Germline V lookup: CDR1 WNHNN, CDR2 SYGVQD (reference sequence). The CDR3 has 20 amino acids. CDR3: CASSESFQLPGVSGANGLTF. CDR3 bases: TGCGCCAGCAGTGAGTCCTTTCAATTACCCGGCGTCTCTGGGGCCAACGGCCTGACTTTC.

The CDR3 DNA follows: TGTGCCAGCGGGGAGGCCCCCTACGAGCAGTACTTC. Its translation is CASGEAPYEQYF. The chain employs TRBV6-5 and TRBJ2-7; TRBD2 is a possible D gene (6 bases). The germline V gene has CDR1 MNHEY and CDR2 SVGAGI. V dropped 8 bases and J dropped 2 bases, with 10 bases sitting between them. The CDR3 length is 12 residues.